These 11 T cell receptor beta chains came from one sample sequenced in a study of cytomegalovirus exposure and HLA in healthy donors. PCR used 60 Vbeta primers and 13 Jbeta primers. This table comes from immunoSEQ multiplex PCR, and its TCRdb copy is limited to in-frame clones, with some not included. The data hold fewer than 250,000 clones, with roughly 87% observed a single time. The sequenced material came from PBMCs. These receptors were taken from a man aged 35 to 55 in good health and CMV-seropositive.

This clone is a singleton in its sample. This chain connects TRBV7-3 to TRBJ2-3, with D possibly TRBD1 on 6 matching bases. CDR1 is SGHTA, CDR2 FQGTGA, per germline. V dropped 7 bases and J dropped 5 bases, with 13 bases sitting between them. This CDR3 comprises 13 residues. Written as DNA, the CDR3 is TGTGCCAGCAACACAAACAGGGAAGATACGCAGTATTTT. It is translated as CASNTNREDTQYF.

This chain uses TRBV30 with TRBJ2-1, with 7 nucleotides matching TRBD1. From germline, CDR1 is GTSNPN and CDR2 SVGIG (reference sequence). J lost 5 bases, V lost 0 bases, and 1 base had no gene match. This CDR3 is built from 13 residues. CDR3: CAWSVGQDNEQFF. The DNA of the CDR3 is TGTGCCTGGAGTGTCGGACAGGACAATGAGCAGTTCTTC.

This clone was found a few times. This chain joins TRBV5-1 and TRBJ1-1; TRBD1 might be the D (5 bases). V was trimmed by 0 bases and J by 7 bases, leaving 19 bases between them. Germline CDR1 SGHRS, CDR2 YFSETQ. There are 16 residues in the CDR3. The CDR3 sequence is CASSLGDAGPGCEAFF. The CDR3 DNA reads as TGCGCCAGCAGCTTGGGGGATGCGGGGCCCGGCTGTGAAGCTTTCTTT.

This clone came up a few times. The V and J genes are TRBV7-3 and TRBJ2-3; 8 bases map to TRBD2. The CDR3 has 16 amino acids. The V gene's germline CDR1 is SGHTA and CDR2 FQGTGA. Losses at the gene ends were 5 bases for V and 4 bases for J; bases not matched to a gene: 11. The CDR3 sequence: CASSDLVSGRADTQYF. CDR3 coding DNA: TGTGCCAGCAGCGACCTGGTCAGCGGGAGAGCAGATACGCAGTATTTT.

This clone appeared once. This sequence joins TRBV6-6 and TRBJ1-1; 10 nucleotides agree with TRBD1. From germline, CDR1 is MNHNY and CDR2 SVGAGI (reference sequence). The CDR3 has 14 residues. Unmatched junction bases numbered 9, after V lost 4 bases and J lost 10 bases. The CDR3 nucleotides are TGTGCCAGCAGTTTCACCCCGGGGACAGGGGCAGCTTTCTTT. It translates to CASSFTPGTGAAFF.

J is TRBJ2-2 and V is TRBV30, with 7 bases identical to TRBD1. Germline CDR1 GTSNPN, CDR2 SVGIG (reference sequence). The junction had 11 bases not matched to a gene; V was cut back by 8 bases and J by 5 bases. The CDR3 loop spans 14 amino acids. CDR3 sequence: CAGNRVRGTGELFF. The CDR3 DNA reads TGTGCCGGAAACAGGGTCAGGGGGACCGGGGAGCTGTTTTTT.

CDR3 DNA: TGCGCCAGCAGCTTTGGTGGGGGGACTGGCTACACCTTC. It codes for CASSFGGGTGYTF. V gene TRBV5-1 combines with J gene TRBJ1-2, with a possible D match to TRBD1 (5 bases). The CDR3 runs to 13 residues. The V and J ends lost 2 bases and 7 bases respectively, with 12 bases between them. Germline V gene lookup returns CDR1 SGHRS and CDR2 YFSETQ.

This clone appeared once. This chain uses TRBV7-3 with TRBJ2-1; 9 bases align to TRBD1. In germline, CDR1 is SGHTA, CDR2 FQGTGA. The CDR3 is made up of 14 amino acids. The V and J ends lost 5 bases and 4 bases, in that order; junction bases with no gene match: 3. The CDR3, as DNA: TGTGCCAGCAGCCCGGGACAGGGATACAATGAGCAGTTCTTC. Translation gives CASSPGQGYNEQFF.

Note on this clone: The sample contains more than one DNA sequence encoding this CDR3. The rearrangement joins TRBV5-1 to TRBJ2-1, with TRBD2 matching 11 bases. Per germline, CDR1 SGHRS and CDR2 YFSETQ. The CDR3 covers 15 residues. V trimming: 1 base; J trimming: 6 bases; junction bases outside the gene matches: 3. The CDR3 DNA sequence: TGCGCCAGCAGCTTGACTAGCGGGAGTCTCAATGAGCAGTTCTTC. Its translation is CASSLTSGSLNEQFF.

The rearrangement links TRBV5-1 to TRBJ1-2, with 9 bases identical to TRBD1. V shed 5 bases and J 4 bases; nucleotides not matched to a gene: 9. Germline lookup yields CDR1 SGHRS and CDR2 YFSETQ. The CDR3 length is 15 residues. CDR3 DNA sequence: TGCGCCAGCAGTTCCGGGACAGGGCGAGGCTATGGCTACACCTTC. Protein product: CASSSGTGRGYGYTF. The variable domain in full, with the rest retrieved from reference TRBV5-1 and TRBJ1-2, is KAGVTQTPRYLIKTRGQQVTLSCSPISGHRSVSWYQQTPGQGLQFLFEYFSETQRNKGNFPGRFSGRQFSNSRSEMNVSTLELGDSALYLCASSSGTGRGYGYTFGSGTRLTVV.

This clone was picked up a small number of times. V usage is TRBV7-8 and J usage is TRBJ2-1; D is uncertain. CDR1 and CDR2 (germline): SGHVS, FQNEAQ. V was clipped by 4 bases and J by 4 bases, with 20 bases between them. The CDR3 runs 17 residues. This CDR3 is CASSSHPPSRRYNEQFF. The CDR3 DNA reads TGTGCCAGCAGCTCCCACCCCCCTTCTAGACGGTACAATGAGCAGTTCTTC.